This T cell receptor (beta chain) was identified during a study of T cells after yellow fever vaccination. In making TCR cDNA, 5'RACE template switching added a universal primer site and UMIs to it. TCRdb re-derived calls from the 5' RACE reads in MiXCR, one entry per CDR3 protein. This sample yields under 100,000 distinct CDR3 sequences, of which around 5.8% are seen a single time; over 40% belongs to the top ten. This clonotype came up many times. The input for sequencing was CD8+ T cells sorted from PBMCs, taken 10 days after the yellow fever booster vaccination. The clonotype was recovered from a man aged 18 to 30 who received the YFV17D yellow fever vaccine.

CDR3 sequence (DNA): TGTGCCAGCAGCCAAGAGCCGGGGGGGCGATACAATGAGCAGTTCTTC. Translated, it gives CASSQEPGGRYNEQFF. The chain couples TRBV3-1 to TRBJ2-1; 8 positions match TRBD2. Losses at the gene ends were 0 bases for V and 4 bases for J; bases not matched to a gene: 5. The CDR3 runs to 16 residues. Germline assignment: CDR1 LGHDT and CDR2 YNNKEL (reference sequence).